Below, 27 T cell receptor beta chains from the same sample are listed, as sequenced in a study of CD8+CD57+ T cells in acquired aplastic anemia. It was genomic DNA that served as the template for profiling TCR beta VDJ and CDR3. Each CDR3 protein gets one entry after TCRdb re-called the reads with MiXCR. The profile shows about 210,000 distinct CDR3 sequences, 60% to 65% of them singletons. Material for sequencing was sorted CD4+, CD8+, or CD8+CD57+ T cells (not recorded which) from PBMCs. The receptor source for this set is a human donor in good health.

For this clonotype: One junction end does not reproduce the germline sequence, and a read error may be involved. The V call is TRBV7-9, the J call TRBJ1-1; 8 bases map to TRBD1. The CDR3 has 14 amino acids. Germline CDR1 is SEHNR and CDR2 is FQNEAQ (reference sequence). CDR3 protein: CAISKTGDGTEAFF. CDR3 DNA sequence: TGTGCCATCAGCAAGACAGGGGACGGCACTGAAGCTTTCTTT.

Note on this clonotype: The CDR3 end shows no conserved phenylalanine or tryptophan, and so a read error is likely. In DNA form, the CDR3 reads TGTGCTAGCAGCCCCCTGGGGACTCACTCTTATAGCTCCTACGAGCAGTACCTC. Protein: CASSPLGTHSYSSYEQYL. The V and J genes are TRBV7-9 and TRBJ2-7; the D gene is possibly TRBD2 (6 bases). Germline V gene sequence: CDR1 SEHNR, CDR2 FQNEAQ (reference sequence). The CDR3 length is 18 residues.

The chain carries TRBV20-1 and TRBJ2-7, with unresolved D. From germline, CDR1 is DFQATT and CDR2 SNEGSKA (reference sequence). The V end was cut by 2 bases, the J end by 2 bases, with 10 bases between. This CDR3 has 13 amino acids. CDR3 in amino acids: CSARLPQTYEQYF. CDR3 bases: TGCAGTGCTAGACTGCCCCAAACCTACGAGCAGTACTTC.

CDR3 sequence: CASSYSQETQYF. The CDR3 nucleotides are TGTGCCAGCAGTTACTCACAGGAGACCCAGTACTTC. The rearrangement uses TRBV6-5 and TRBJ2-5; D gene ambiguous. CDR1 is MNHEY and CDR2 is SVGAGI in the germline V gene. The CDR3 is 12 residues long. Trimming removed 0 bases at V and 5 bases at J, with 4 bases between.

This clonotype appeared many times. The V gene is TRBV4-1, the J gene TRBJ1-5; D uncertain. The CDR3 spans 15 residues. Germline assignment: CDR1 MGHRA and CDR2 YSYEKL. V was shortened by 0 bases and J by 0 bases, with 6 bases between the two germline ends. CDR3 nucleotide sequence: TGCGCCAGCAGCCAAGAGGGTCTTAGCAATCAGCCCCAGCATTTT. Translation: CASSQEGLSNQPQHF.

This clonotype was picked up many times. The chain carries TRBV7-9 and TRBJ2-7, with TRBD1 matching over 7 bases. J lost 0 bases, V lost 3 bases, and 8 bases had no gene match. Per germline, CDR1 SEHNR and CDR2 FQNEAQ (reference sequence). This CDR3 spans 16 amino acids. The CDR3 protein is CASSFPDRASSYEQYF. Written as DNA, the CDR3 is TGTGCCAGCAGCTTCCCCGACAGGGCGAGCTCCTACGAGCAGTACTTC.

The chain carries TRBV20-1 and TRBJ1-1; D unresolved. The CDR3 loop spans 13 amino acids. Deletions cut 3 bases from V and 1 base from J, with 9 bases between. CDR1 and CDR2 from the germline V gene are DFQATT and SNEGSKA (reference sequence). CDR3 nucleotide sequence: TGCAGTGCTAGGAGGGCCGAGAACACTGAAGCTTTCTTT. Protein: CSARRAENTEAFF.

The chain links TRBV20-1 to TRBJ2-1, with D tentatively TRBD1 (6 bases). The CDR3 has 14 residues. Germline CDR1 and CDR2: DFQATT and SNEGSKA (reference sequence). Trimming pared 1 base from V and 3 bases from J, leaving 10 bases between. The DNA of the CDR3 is TGCAGTGCTAGAGGACAGGTTAGCTACAATGAGCAGTTCTTC. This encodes CSARGQVSYNEQFF.

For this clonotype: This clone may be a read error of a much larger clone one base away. The CDR3 reads CASSPVLITDTQYF. CDR3 nucleotide sequence: TGTGCCAGCAGCCCGGTACTGATCACAGATACGCAGTATTTT. The chain is built from TRBV27 and TRBJ2-3; no definite D call. V dropped 6 bases and J dropped 2 bases, with 12 bases sitting between them. Germline V gives CDR1 MNHEY, CDR2 SMNVEV (reference sequence). The CDR3 is made up of 14 amino acids.

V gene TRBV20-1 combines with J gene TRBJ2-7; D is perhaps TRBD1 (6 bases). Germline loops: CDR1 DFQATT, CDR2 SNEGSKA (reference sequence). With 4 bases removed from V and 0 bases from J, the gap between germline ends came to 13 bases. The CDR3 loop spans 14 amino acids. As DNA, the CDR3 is TGCAGTGCTATACCTGGGGGCAACTCCTACGAGCAGTACTTC. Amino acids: CSAIPGGNSYEQYF.

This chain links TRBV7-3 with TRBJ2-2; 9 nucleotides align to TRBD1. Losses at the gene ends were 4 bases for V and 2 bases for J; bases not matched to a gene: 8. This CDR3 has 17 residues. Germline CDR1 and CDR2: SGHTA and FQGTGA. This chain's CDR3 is CASSSGTGGLNTGELFF. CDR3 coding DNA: TGTGCCAGCAGCTCAGGAACAGGGGGCCTCAACACCGGGGAGCTGTTTTTT.

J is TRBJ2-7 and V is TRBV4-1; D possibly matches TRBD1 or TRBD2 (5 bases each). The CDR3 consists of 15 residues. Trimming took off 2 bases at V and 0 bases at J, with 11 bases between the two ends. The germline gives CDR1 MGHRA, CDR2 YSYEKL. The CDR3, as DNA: TGCGCCAGCAGCCAAATTCAAGGGACCTCCTACGAGCAGTACTTC. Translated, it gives CASSQIQGTSYEQYF.

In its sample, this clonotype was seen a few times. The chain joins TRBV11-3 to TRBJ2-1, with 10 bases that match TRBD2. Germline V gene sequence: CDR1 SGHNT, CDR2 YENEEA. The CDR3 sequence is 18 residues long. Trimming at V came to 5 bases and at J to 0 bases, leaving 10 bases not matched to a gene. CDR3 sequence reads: CASSPHRPSGSSYNEQFF. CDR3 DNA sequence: TGTGCCAGCAGCCCGCACCGTCCTAGCGGGAGCTCCTACAATGAGCAGTTCTTC.

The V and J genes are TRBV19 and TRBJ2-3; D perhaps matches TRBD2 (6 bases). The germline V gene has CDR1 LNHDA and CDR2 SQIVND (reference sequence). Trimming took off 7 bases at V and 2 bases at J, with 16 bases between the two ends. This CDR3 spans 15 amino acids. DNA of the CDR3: TGTGCCAGTAAGTCTGTCGGGAGTCACACAGATACGCAGTATTTT. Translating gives CASKSVGSHTDTQYF.

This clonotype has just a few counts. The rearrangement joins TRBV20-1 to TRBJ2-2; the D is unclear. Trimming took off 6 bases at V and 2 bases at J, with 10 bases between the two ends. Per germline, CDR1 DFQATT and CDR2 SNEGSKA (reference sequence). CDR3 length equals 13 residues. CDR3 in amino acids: CSADTANTGELFF. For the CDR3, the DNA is TGCAGTGCCGATACTGCCAACACCGGGGAGCTGTTTTTT.

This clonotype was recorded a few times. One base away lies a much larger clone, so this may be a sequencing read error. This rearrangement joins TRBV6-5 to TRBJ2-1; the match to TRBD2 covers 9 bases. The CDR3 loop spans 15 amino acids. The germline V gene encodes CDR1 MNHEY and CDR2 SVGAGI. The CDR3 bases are TGTGCCAGCAGTGAGGCAGCGGGAGGAAGCAATGGGCAGTTCTTC. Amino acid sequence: CASSEAAGGSNGQFF.

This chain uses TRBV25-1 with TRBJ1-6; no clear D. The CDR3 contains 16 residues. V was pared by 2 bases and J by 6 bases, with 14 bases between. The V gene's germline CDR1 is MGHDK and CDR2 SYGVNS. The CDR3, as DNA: TGTGCCAGCAGTGAAGACCAGCTCTATACTAATTCACCCCTCCACTTT. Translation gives CASSEDQLYTNSPLHF.

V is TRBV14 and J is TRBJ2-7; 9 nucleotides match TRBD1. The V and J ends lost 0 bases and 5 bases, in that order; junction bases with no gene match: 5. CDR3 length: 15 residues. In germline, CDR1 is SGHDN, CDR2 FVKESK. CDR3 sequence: CASSQEGTGRDEQYF. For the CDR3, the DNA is TGTGCCAGCAGCCAAGAGGGGACAGGGAGGGACGAGCAGTACTTC.

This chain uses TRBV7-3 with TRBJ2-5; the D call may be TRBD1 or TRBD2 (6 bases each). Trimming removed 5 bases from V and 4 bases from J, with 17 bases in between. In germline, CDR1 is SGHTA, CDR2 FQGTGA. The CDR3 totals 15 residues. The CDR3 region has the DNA TGTGCCAGCAGCGCACATTGGGGGGCGAGAGAGACCCAGTACTTC. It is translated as CASSAHWGARETQYF.

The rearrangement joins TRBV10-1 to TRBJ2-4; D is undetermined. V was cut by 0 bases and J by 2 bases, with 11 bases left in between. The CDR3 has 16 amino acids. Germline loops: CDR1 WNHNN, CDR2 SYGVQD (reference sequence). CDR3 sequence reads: CASSESRATPKNIQYF. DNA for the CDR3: TGCGCCAGCAGTGAGTCCCGGGCCACCCCCAAAAACATTCAGTACTTC.

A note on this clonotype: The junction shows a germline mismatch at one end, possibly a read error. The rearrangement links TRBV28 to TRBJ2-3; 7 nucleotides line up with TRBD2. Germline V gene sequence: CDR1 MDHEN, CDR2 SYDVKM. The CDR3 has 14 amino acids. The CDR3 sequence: CASRGAGPTDTQCF. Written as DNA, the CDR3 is TGTGCCAGCAGGGGAGCGGGACCCACAGATACGCAGTGTTTC.

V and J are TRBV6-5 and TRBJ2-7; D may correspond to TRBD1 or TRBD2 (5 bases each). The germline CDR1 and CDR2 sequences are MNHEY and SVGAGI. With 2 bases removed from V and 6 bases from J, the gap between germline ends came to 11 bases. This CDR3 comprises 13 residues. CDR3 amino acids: CASSYTPGSEQYF. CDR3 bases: TGTGCCAGCAGTTACACCCCAGGGAGCGAGCAGTACTTC.

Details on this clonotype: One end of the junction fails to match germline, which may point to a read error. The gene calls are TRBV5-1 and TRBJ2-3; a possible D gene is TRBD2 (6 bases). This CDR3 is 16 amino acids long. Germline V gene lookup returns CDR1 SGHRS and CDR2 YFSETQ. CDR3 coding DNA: TGTGCCAGCAGCTTGGGTCGGGGGTATAGCACAGATACGCAGTATTTT. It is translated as CASSLGRGYSTDTQYF.

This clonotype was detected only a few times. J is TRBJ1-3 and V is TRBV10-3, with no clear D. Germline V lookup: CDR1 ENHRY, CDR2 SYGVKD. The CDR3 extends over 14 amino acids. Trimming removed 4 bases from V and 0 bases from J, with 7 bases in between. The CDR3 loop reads CAISGPASGNTIYF. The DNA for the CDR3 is TGTGCCATCAGTGGGCCAGCCTCTGGAAACACCATATATTTT.

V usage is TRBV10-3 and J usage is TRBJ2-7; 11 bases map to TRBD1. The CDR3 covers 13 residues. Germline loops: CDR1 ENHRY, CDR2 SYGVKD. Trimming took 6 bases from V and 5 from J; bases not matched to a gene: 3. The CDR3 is CAIRGQGEDEQYF. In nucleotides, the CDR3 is TGTGCCATCAGGGGACAGGGGGAGGACGAGCAGTACTTC.

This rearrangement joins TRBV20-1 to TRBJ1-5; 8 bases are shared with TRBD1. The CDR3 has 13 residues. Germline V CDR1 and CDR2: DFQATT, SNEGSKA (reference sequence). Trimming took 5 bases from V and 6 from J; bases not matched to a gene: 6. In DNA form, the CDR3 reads TGCAGTGCTGACAGGGGAAAAAGTCAGCCCCAGCATTTT. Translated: CSADRGKSQPQHF.

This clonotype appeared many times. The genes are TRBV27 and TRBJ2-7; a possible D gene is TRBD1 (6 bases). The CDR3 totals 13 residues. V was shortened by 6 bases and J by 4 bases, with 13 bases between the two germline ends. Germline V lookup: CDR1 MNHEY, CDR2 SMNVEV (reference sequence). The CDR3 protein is CASSLTGQYEQYF. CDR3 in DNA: TGTGCCAGCAGCCTTACTGGACAGTACGAGCAGTACTTC.